The entry below gives a single T cell receptor beta chain sequence along with its context. The antigen is not known. Possible read error: a much larger clone is one base away. The data belong to a study of molecular identifiers for immune sequencing clone quantification. Study-wide results and limits: Effector cells had over 98% of their molecules in clones above 20 RNA copies, while naive cells had under 1%.

The CDR3 is 14 amino acids. The V and J ends lost 4 bases and 5 bases respectively, with 12 bases between them. Bulk TCR libraries were made with methods that had been previously described and with listed TCR primers. Using its own MiXCR run on the PCR reads, TCRdb lists one record per CDR3 protein. This repertoire shows 20,000 to 30,000 distinct CDR3 sequences, approximately 17% found once; its top ten account for around 1%. Based on a CD8+CD4-CCR7+CD45RA+ profile, naive CD8 T cells were sorted. Material: naive CD8+ T cells from blood, with Jurkat cell RNA spiked in. Subset given: FACS-sorted CD8+CD4-CCR7+CD45RA+ naive T cells. The rearrangement joins TRBV12-3 or TRBV12-4 to TRBJ1-5, with D unresolved. The source is a human donor in good health. Some libraries in this study had Jurkat cell RNA spiked in. CDR3 loop: CASSSEGPHQPQHF. Here the CDR3 DNA reads TGTGCCAGCAGTTCTGAGGGCCCCCATCAGCCCCAGCATTTT.